The rows below give T cell receptor beta chains drawn from one sample of a study of beta chain features in type 1 diabetes. Repertoires were generated with immunoSEQ multiplex PCR, while TCRdb's copy carries only in-frame clones and drops some. The repertoire consists of about 370,000 clones, with roughly a tenth occurring once and the leading ten covering less than 0.65%. The source material was central memory CD4+ T cells from blood. These receptors were obtained from a man aged 25 to 40 with type 1 diabetes. CDR3s include the opening cysteine and the closing phenylalanine or tryptophan. The D gene is left open where the match is weak. A clone size is listed for some rows: how often the clone was seen (once, few, many), or a class if it is expanded.

v_gene	abundance	j_gene	d_gene	CDR3nt	CDR3aa
TRBV10-3	.	TRBJ2-3	TRBD2	TGTGCCATCAGGCCGGGACTAGCGTTCGATACGCAGTATTTT	CAIRPGLAFDTQYF
TRBV12-5	.	TRBJ2-3	.	TGTGCTAGTGGTTTCGCCGGCACAGATACGCAGTATTTT	CASGFAGTDTQYF
TRBV15	few	TRBJ2-1	.	TGTGCCACCAGCAGAGGGCACGGACAGAGTTCCTATGAGCAGTTCTTC	CATSRGHGQSSYEQFF
TRBV7-3	.	TRBJ2-2	TRBD1	TGTGCCAGCAGCTTAGGGACAGCCGCCCCCGGGGAGCTGTTTTTT	CASSLGTAAPGELFF
TRBV7-2	.	TRBJ1-4	.	TGTGCCAGCAGCCCCTCCAGGACTAATGAAAAACTGTTTTTT	CASSPSRTNEKLFF
TRBV6-1	few	TRBJ2-7	TRBD2	TGTGCCAGCCTACCGGGCGGGAGCGGGACCTACGAGCAGTACTTC	CASLPGGSGTYEQYF
TRBV7-2	few	TRBJ1-1	.	TGTGCCAGCAGCACCCAACAGAACACTGAAGCTTTCTTT	CASSTQQNTEAFF
TRBV12-5	many	TRBJ2-1	.	TGTGCTAGTGGTTTGGTACTGACCCCCAGGGGTAGGATCAATGAGCAGTTCTTC	CASGLVLTPRGRINEQFF
TRBV7-9	many	TRBJ2-7	.	TGTGCCAGCAGCTTACAACCCCAAGACAGAAACTACGAGCAGTACTTC	CASSLQPQDRNYEQYF
TRBV27	.	TRBJ1-2	.	TGTGCCAGCAGTCTACTGTGGGAGGGCTACACCTTC	CASSLLWEGYTF
TRBV28	.	TRBJ2-5	TRBD1	TGTGCCAGCAGACCGCCCACCGGGACAGGGGAAGAGACCCAGTACTTC	CASRPPTGTGEETQYF
TRBV10-2	few	TRBJ2-2	.	TGCGCCAGCAGTGCGTCGGGGCTCGGGGAGCTGTTTTTT	CASSASGLGELFF
TRBV27	many	TRBJ2-2	.	TGTGCCAGCAGTGCCTACAGGAGTTACACCGGGGAGCTGTTTTTT	CASSAYRSYTGELFF
TRBV18	few	TRBJ2-5	.	TGTGCCAGCTCACCCCGCAGGGGCTTCCAAGAGACCCAGTACTTC	CASSPRRGFQETQYF
TRBV7-9	.	TRBJ1-4	.	TGTGCCAGCAGCCAAGGGGCCGGGGCCACTAATGAAAAACTGTTTTTT	CASSQGAGATNEKLFF
TRBV4-2	.	TRBJ2-5	TRBD2	TGTGCCAGCAGCCAAGATTGGACGGGGCGGGAGACCCCGTACTTC	CASSQDWTGRETPYF
TRBV7-2	many	TRBJ2-2	.	TGTGCCAGCAGCTCAGGCCTAGCTTTCACCGGGGAGCTGTTTTTT	CASSSGLAFTGELFF
TRBV11-2	.	TRBJ2-7	.	TGTGCCAGCAGCTTAGATCAGCTCGGTGAGCAGTACTTC	CASSLDQLGEQYF
TRBV5-8	few	TRBJ1-5	TRBD1	TGTGCCAGCAGCTTGGGGACAGGTGACAATCAGCCCCAGCATTTT	CASSLGTGDNQPQHF
TRBV28	few	TRBJ2-7	.	TGTGCCAGCAGTCCCCGGAGGGTGGGGGACGAGCAGTACTTC	CASSPRRVGDEQYF
TRBV2	.	TRBJ1-2	.	TGTGCCAGCAGCCCTACGAGTGGGGGGCTCAAGGGCTACACCTTC	CASSPTSGGLKGYTF
TRBV18	.	TRBJ2-1	TRBD2	TGTGCCAGCTCACCCCAACTAGCGGACCGCTCTAATGAGCAGTTCTTC	CASSPQLADRSNEQFF
TRBV28	few	TRBJ2-7	.	TGTGCCAGCAGTTTGGTGGGCGAGCAGTACTTC	CASSLVGEQYF
TRBV9	.	TRBJ1-4	.	TGTGCCAGCAGCGAGGGGAGGGAGGCTGAAAAACTGTTTTTT	CASSEGREAEKLFF
TRBV19	few	TRBJ2-1	TRBD2	TGTGCCAGTAGCTTACGCGTAGCGGGAGGGCCCTACAATGAGCAGTTCTTC	CASSLRVAGGPYNEQFF
TRBV7-9	many	TRBJ1-1	.	TGTGCCAGCAGCTTAAGCAGGTTGAACACTGAAGCTTTCTTT	CASSLSRLNTEAFF
TRBV5-6	.	TRBJ2-5	.	TGTGCCAGCAGCTTGGGTAGAAAAACAGAGACCCAGTACTTC	CASSLGRKTETQYF
TRBV5-6	.	TRBJ1-1	.	TGTGCCAGCAGCTTAGGACCCCAGGCTGAAGCTTTCTTT	CASSLGPQAEAFF
TRBV5-1	few	TRBJ2-2	.	TGCGCCAGCATCGACGGGAGCACCGGGGAGCTGTTTTTT	CASIDGSTGELFF